These 16 T cell receptor beta chains share one sample of origin, sequenced in a study of CD8+ T cells in alopecia areata. The treatment is: oral pan-JAK inhibitor, 5-10 mg twice daily. After isolation, RNA underwent reverse transcription to generate cDNA as the sequencing template. TCRdb's copy holds only in-frame clones and misses some; the assay was immunoSEQ multiplex PCR. The repertoire includes about 140,000 clones, around four fifths of them detected once, and 20% to 30% sits in the top ten. Sequenced material: CD8+ T cells sorted from blood, taken at week 4, from a patient treated with tofacitinib. These receptor sequences come from a human donor with alopecia areata.

V and J are TRBV29-1 and TRBJ2-3, with 9 bases identical to TRBD2. This CDR3 region has 19 residues. V trimming: 2 bases; J trimming: 0 bases; junction bases outside the gene matches: 15. Germline V gene lookup returns CDR1 SQVTM and CDR2 ANQGSEA. The DNA of the CDR3 is TGCAGCGTTGAATATCTAGCGGGGATACCTTTTTCTAGCACAGATACGCAGTATTTT. This codes for CSVEYLAGIPFSSTDTQYF.

The V and J genes are TRBV10-3 and TRBJ1-5; D is unclear. Germline CDR1 ENHRY, CDR2 SYGVKD. V gave up 7 bases and J gave up 3 bases, with 10 bases separating them. There are 13 residues in the CDR3. CDR3 bases: TGTGCCATCAAGGGATCTTACAATCAGCCCCAGCATTTT. Residues: CAIKGSYNQPQHF.

The genes are TRBV13 and TRBJ1-2; tentatively, D is TRBD1 (6 bases). V gave up 7 bases and J gave up 2 bases, with 20 bases separating them. Germline V gene sequence: CDR1 PRHDT, CDR2 FYEKMQ (reference sequence). CDR3 length equals 16 residues. The DNA for the CDR3 is TGTGCCAGCACCGTAGGGGGGGGACGGACAAACTATGGCTACACCTTC. Residues: CASTVGGGRTNYGYTF.

The chain joins TRBV30 to TRBJ1-2, with D unclear. From germline, CDR1 is GTSNPN and CDR2 SVGIG (reference sequence). This CDR3 is built from 13 residues. The CDR3 sequence: CASRRQDLYGYTF. The CDR3 region has the DNA TGTGCTTCTAGACGGCAGGACCTCTATGGCTACACCTTC.

This clone was observed a handful of times. The chain combines TRBV29-1 with TRBJ2-7; maybe TRBD1 (6 bases). Per germline, CDR1 SQVTM and CDR2 ANQGSEA. Trimming removed 1 base from V and 0 bases from J, with 7 bases in between. The CDR3 covers 13 residues. CDR3 nucleotide sequence: TGCAGCGTTGAAGTGACAGGCTCCTACGAGCAGTACTTC. Residues: CSVEVTGSYEQYF.

This sequence joins TRBV6-6 and TRBJ1-1; D not resolved. CDR1 and CDR2 (germline): MNHNY, SVGAGI (reference sequence). V gave up 0 bases and J gave up 7 bases, with 12 bases separating them. The CDR3 is 14 residues long. The CDR3 sequence is CASSYSKGSSEAFF. In nucleotides, the CDR3 is TGTGCCAGCAGTTACTCGAAGGGATCTAGTGAAGCTTTCTTT.

This clone has just one count. V usage is TRBV27 and J usage is TRBJ1-5; TRBD1 aligns across 8 bases. CDR3 length equals 14 residues. With V trimmed by 4 bases and J by 7 bases, 6 bases remained unmatched. Germline CDR1 is MNHEY and CDR2 is SMNVEV (reference sequence). The CDR3, as DNA: TGTGCCAGCAGTTCAGGGACAGGAGGGCAGCCCCAGCATTTT. Translating it yields CASSSGTGGQPQHF.

The J gene is TRBJ2-4, the V gene TRBV14, with D unclear. The germline V gene encodes CDR1 SGHDN and CDR2 FVKESK. The V and J ends lost 1 base and 5 bases respectively, with 9 bases between them. The length of the CDR3 is 14 residues. The CDR3 region is CASSQASLQNIQYF. The CDR3 coding sequence is TGTGCCAGCAGCCAAGCCAGTCTACAAAACATTCAGTACTTC.

V is TRBV29-1 and J is TRBJ1-1, with 10 positions matching TRBD1. With V trimmed by 4 bases and J by 7 bases, 3 bases remained unmatched. Germline CDR1 reads SQVTM; CDR2 reads ANQGSEA. This CDR3 spans 12 amino acids. CDR3 residues: CSVGGTGDEAFF. The DNA for the CDR3 is TGCAGCGTTGGGGGGACAGGGGATGAAGCTTTCTTT.

The V call is TRBV10-2, the J call TRBJ1-1; D unclear. V was pared by 2 bases and J by 4 bases, with 5 bases between. This CDR3 comprises 12 residues. Germline V gene data show CDR1 as WSHSY and CDR2 as SAAADI. The CDR3 spells CASSEGLTEAFF. In DNA form, the CDR3 reads TGCGCCAGCAGTGAGGGGCTCACTGAAGCTTTCTTT.

The chain has TRBV5-1 and TRBJ2-1; D may be TRBD1 or TRBD2 (5 bases each). Germline V CDR1 and CDR2: SGHRS, YFSETQ. The CDR3 contains 13 residues. Trimming took off 4 bases at V and 9 bases at J, with 14 bases between the two ends. The CDR3 bases are TGCGCCAGCAGCCGGACCCCGAGGGGTGAGCAGTTCTTC. Its protein product is CASSRTPRGEQFF.

This clone was counted a single time. The chain uses TRBV15 and TRBJ2-2, with D hard to call. V lost 0 bases, J lost 4 bases, and 9 bases lay in between. Germline V lookup: CDR1 LNHNV, CDR2 YYDKDF (reference sequence). The CDR3 loop spans 15 amino acids. The CDR3 loop reads CATSRDRGTTGELFF. The CDR3, as DNA: TGTGCCACCAGCAGAGATCGAGGAACCACCGGGGAGCTGTTTTTT. Combining the CDR3 with reference TRBV15 and TRBJ2-2 gives the whole variable domain DAMVIQNPRYQVTQFGKPVTLSCSQTLNHNVMYWYQQKSSQAPKLLFHYYDKDFNNEADTPDNFQSRRPNTSFCFLDIRSPGLGDTAMYLCATSRDRGTTGELFFGEGSRLTVL.

This clone was seen a single time. The chain is built from TRBV12-5 and TRBJ1-1; no clear D. The germline V and J ends were trimmed by 0 bases and 0 bases, with 8 bases remaining between them. The germline V gene has CDR1 LGHNT and CDR2 FRNRAP. This CDR3 comprises 15 residues. CDR3 nucleotide sequence: TGTGCTAGTGGTTTGGTCGGACTTCTGAACACTGAAGCTTTCTTT. It translates to CASGLVGLLNTEAFF.

The chain joins TRBV29-1 to TRBJ1-2; 7 bases fit TRBD1. The CDR3 loop spans 12 amino acids. Losses at the gene ends were 5 bases for V and 7 bases for J; bases not matched to a gene: 7. From germline, CDR1 is SQVTM and CDR2 ANQGSEA. The DNA for the CDR3 is TGCAGCGTTTTGGAGGGGGCGACTGGCTACACCTTC. Protein sequence: CSVLEGATGYTF.

In DNA, the CDR3 is TGTGCCAGCAGCCCTAGGGGTAAGGAGCCCAGGAGCTCCTACGAGCAGTACTTC. It specifies CASSPRGKEPRSSYEQYF. V usage is TRBV7-9 and J usage is TRBJ2-7; a possible D gene is TRBD1 (5 bases). Germline-derived CDR1 and CDR2 are SEHNR and FQNEAQ (reference sequence). The V end was cut by 5 bases, the J end by 0 bases, with 23 bases between. This CDR3 spans 18 amino acids.

This chain joins TRBV29-1 and TRBJ1-4; TRBD1 matches 11 bases. Looked up from germline, CDR1 is SQVTM and CDR2 is ANQGSEA. With 5 bases clipped from V and 10 bases from J, the junction kept 9 bases outside the gene matches. CDR3 length equals 14 residues. In nucleotides, the CDR3 is TGCAGCGTTACTAGGACAGGGGGCGCGGGAAAACTGTTTTTT. It translates to CSVTRTGGAGKLFF.